A selection of T cell receptor beta chains follows, all from one sample in a study of T cell clusters in autoimmune cytopenias. From its re-call of the multiplex PCR reads, TCRdb lists each CDR3 protein once, without DNA. Here the sample table reports 6,500 to 10,000 distinct CDR3 sequences. Sequenced: peripheral blood. The receptors were sampled from a human donor with an autoimmune cytopenia or autoimmune hepatitis (not recorded which). The CDR3 runs from the conserved cysteine through the conserved F or W. Clone size is given for some rows only: seen once, a few or many times, or a class if the clone is expanded.

>NA|TRBJ1-6|TRBV6-5
CASSEFHRGDSLLHF
>medium-sized|TRBJ2-7|TRBV27
CASSLSYGSPTKQYF
>NA|TRBJ2-5|TRBV6-5
CASSPGLTLQETQYF
>NA|TRBJ2-5|TRBV19
CASSSTGLLSPRRETQYF
>NA|TRBJ1-2|TRBV20-1
CSASGQGSNYGYTF
>medium-sized|TRBJ1-3|TRBV5-1
CASSLGASGNTIYF
>NA|TRBJ1-2|TRBV28
CASSKGQRLFGYTF
>NA|TRBJ1-1|TRBV6-5
CASSFGENTEAFF
>medium-sized|TRBJ1-6|TRBV6-1
CASSAYRVGNSPLHF
>medium-sized|TRBJ2-2|TRBV27
CASSSPTGELFF
>NA|TRBJ2-1|TRBV7-9
CASSIGSGIGYNEQFF
>NA|TRBJ2-1|TRBV19
CASSHQGTARLIEQFF
>medium-sized|TRBJ2-5|TRBV6-1
CASNVRGRSQYF
>NA|TRBJ1-2|TRBV4-2
CASSQGQSYGYTF
>NA|TRBJ2-3|TRBV7-2
CASSLVPGRGGAPDTQYF
>NA|TRBJ2-5|TRBV12-3/TRBV12-4
CAGPPPGGDQETQYF
>NA|TRBJ2-1|TRBV20-1
CSATTTRGSSNEQFF
>NA|TRBJ2-3|TRBV6-5
CASSLTVSVTDTQYF
>medium-sized|TRBJ2-3|TRBV19
CASSMQGWTDTQYF
>medium-sized|TRBJ1-6|TRBV12-3/TRBV12-4
CASSPRGTDSPLHF
>NA|TRBJ2-7|TRBV27
CASSTTGALSEQYF
>NA|TRBJ2-7|TRBV5-1
CASSASGTGVKQYF